These 29 T cell receptor beta chains originate from one sample sequenced in a study of cytomegalovirus exposure and HLA in healthy donors. PCR used 60 Vbeta primers and 13 Jbeta primers. TCRdb's copy holds only in-frame clones and misses some; the assay was immunoSEQ multiplex PCR. The sample has about 170,000 clones; under 80% are singletons. Sequenced input: PBMCs. Receptors originate from a female donor in good health and CMV-seronegative.

The chain recombines TRBV5-6 with TRBJ1-1; 10 nucleotides agree with TRBD1. The CDR3 length is 16 residues. Per the germline V gene, CDR1 is SGHDT and CDR2 is YYEEEE. V trimming: 4 bases; J trimming: 3 bases; junction bases outside the gene matches: 9. Written as DNA, the CDR3 is TGTGCCAGCAGCCCGGAGACAGGGGGCTCGTACACTGAAGCTTTCTTT. It codes for CASSPETGGSYTEAFF.

This sequence joins TRBV6-1 and TRBJ1-1; the D gene is possibly TRBD1 (6 bases). Per germline, CDR1 MNHNS and CDR2 SASEGT. The CDR3 consists of 11 residues. In DNA, the CDR3 is TGTGGTGTCACAGGGTACACTGAAGCTTTCTTT. Protein product: CGVTGYTEAFF.

This rearrangement joins TRBV6-5 to TRBJ1-4, with 9 positions matching TRBD1. CDR1 is MNHEY, CDR2 SVGAGI, per germline. This CDR3 region has 15 residues. After removal of 3 bases from V and 8 bases from J, the junction contained 7 bases not matched to a gene. The DNA for the CDR3 is TGTGCCAGCAGTTATATCGGACAGGGGTTCGAAAAACTGTTTTTT. Its protein is CASSYIGQGFEKLFF.

The V call is TRBV19, the J call TRBJ2-7; the D is unclear. The CDR3 length is 13 residues. Per germline, CDR1 LNHDA and CDR2 SQIVND (reference sequence). Trimming removed 1 base at V and 2 bases at J, with 6 bases between. CDR3 in amino acids: CASSIVKTYEQYF. CDR3 DNA: TGTGCCAGTAGTATAGTCAAAACCTACGAGCAGTACTTC.

The V call is TRBV29-1, the J call TRBJ2-6; 8 nucleotides align to TRBD1. CDR3 length equals 15 residues. After removal of 0 bases from V and 4 bases from J, the junction contained 2 bases not matched to a gene. Germline V gives CDR1 SQVTM, CDR2 ANQGSEA. For the CDR3, the DNA is TGCAGCGTTGAAGAGGACAGGGCCGGGGCCAACGTCCTGACTTTC. It yields the protein CSVEEDRAGANVLTF.

The chain combines TRBV27 with TRBJ1-2, with D uncertain. The V gene's germline CDR1 is MNHEY and CDR2 SMNVEV (reference sequence). V was pared by 0 bases and J by 1 base, with 6 bases between. The CDR3 runs to 14 residues. CDR3 protein: CASSLSPGNYGYTF. The CDR3 DNA sequence: TGTGCCAGCAGTTTATCTCCCGGTAACTATGGCTACACCTTC.

CDR3 region: CASSQESGGAREQFF. The CDR3 DNA sequence: TGCGCCAGCAGCCAAGAAAGCGGGGGGGCTCGAGAGCAGTTCTTC. The genes are TRBV4-1 and TRBJ2-1; 10 bases agree with TRBD2. The CDR3 runs 15 residues. V lost 0 bases, J lost 10 bases, and 6 bases stayed unmatched. Germline CDR1 MGHRA, CDR2 YSYEKL.

The J gene is TRBJ1-1, the V gene TRBV5-1, with 7 bases aligning to TRBD1. Germline trimming cut 4 bases from V and 2 bases from J; bases unmatched to any gene: 5. The CDR3 runs to 14 residues. Germline CDR1 reads SGHRS; CDR2 reads YFSETQ. The CDR3: CASSRDSTNTEAFF. In DNA, the CDR3 is TGCGCCAGCAGCCGGGACAGTACTAACACTGAAGCTTTCTTT. Drawing the rest from reference TRBV5-1 and TRBJ1-1, the complete variable domain is KAGVTQTPRYLIKTRGQQVTLSCSPISGHRSVSWYQQTPGQGLQFLFEYFSETQRNKGNFPGRFSGRQFSNSRSEMNVSTLELGDSALYLCASSRDSTNTEAFFGQGTRLTVV.

The J gene is TRBJ2-7, the V gene TRBV30; D is unclear. V shed 0 bases and J shed 1 base, with 7 bases lying between them. CDR3 length: 13 residues. Germline values: CDR1 GTSNPN, CDR2 SVGIG (reference sequence). The CDR3 sequence is CAWSVSISYEQYF. For the CDR3, the DNA is TGTGCCTGGAGTGTATCTATTTCCTACGAGCAGTACTTC.

The chain couples TRBV6-6 to TRBJ2-1; 7 bases fit TRBD1. From germline, CDR1 is MNHNY and CDR2 SVGAGI (reference sequence). This CDR3 spans 15 amino acids. V was clipped by 4 bases and J by 0 bases; unmatched bases: 3. The CDR3 is CASSFDRVSYNEQFF. The CDR3 nucleotides are TGTGCCAGCAGTTTCGACAGGGTCTCCTACAATGAGCAGTTCTTC.

V gene TRBV18 combines with J gene TRBJ2-5; D is perhaps TRBD1 (6 bases). This CDR3 is built from 16 residues. V gave up 0 bases and J gave up 2 bases, with 13 bases separating them. CDR1 is KGHSH, CDR2 LQKENI, per germline. CDR3 region: CASSPPSRTAQETQYF. For the CDR3, the DNA is TGTGCCAGCTCACCACCCTCCAGGACAGCACAAGAGACCCAGTACTTC. Drawing the rest from reference TRBV18 and TRBJ2-5, the complete variable domain is NAGVMQNPRHLVRRRGQEARLRCSPMKGHSHVYWYRQLPEEGLKFMVYLQKENIIDESGMPKERFSAEFPKEGPSILRIQQVVRGDSAAYFCASSPPSRTAQETQYFGPGTRLLVL.

The CDR3 coding sequence is TGTGCCAGCAGCTCCTGGGTCGGCGGGCGCACAGATACGCAGTATTTT. Translation: CASSSWVGGRTDTQYF. This chain connects TRBV11-3 to TRBJ2-3; TRBD2 is a possible D gene (5 bases). This CDR3 region has 16 residues. Germline-derived CDR1 and CDR2 are SGHNT and YENEEA. Trimming removed 4 bases from V and 1 base from J, with 15 bases in between.

CDR3 residues: CASRAIRTGSGNTIYF. Here the CDR3 DNA reads TGTGCCAGCAGGGCTATAAGGACAGGGAGTGGAAACACCATATATTTT. V is TRBV2 and J is TRBJ1-3, with 8 positions matching TRBD1. The V gene end was trimmed by 6 bases and the J gene end by 3 bases; junction bases not matched to a gene: 10. Germline CDR1 reads SNHLY; CDR2 reads FYNNEI. The CDR3 length is 16 residues.

CDR3 coding DNA: TGCGCCAGCAGCTTGACGGCGGCCCCCGGGAATGAGCAGTTCTTC. It specifies CASSLTAAPGNEQFF. The J gene is TRBJ2-1, the V gene TRBV5-1; D not resolved. CDR3 length equals 15 residues. V lost 1 base, J lost 7 bases, and 15 bases lay in between. Per germline, CDR1 SGHRS and CDR2 YFSETQ.

The chain recombines TRBV28 with TRBJ1-2, with a tentative D call TRBD1 (5 bases). V lost 6 bases to trimming and J lost 8 bases, with 16 bases between them. This CDR3 is built from 13 residues. Per germline, CDR1 MDHEN and CDR2 SYDVKM. CDR3 nucleotide sequence: TGTGCCAGCAGGCGGCAGGGCATCTCGGGCTACACCTTC. As protein: CASRRQGISGYTF.

V is TRBV6-5 and J is TRBJ1-1; D might be TRBD1 (5 bases). CDR3 length: 16 amino acids. Germline V lookup: CDR1 MNHEY, CDR2 SVGAGI. The ends were cut back, 2 bases at V and 1 base at J, with 14 bases in the middle. CDR3 sequence reads: CASSYGWGKKNTEAFF. The CDR3 DNA follows: TGTGCCAGCAGTTACGGATGGGGCAAAAAGAACACTGAAGCTTTCTTT.

This rearrangement joins TRBV5-6 to TRBJ1-6; D ambiguous. Trimming cost V 7 bases and J 2 bases, with 13 bases left between them. This CDR3 is 15 amino acids long. The germline V gene has CDR1 SGHDT and CDR2 YYEEEE. The CDR3 protein is CASWRQNAYNSPLHF. CDR3 bases: TGTGCCAGCTGGCGGCAGAACGCCTATAATTCACCCCTCCACTTT.

This clone was picked up a small number of times. The chain uses TRBV6-6 and TRBJ2-3; D uncertain. The CDR3 covers 16 residues. Germline CDR1 reads MNHNY; CDR2 reads SVGAGI (reference sequence). The V gene lost 2 bases and the J gene lost 0 bases, with 12 bases spanning the gap. This CDR3 reads CASSYGGSTSTDTQYF. CDR3 DNA: TGTGCCAGCAGTTACGGTGGTAGCACTAGCACAGATACGCAGTATTTT.

The V and J genes are TRBV5-1 and TRBJ2-3; D possibly corresponds to TRBD1 (7 bases). V gave up 4 bases and J gave up 0 bases, with 27 bases separating them. Germline V CDR1 and CDR2: SGHRS, YFSETQ. There are 20 residues in the CDR3. The CDR3 loop is CASSVDRTGGITTSTDTQYF. In nucleotides, the CDR3 is TGCGCCAGCAGCGTGGACAGGACCGGGGGAATCACTACTAGCACAGATACGCAGTATTTT.

The rearrangement uses TRBV19 and TRBJ2-1, with TRBD1 matching over 10 bases. With V trimmed by 5 bases and J by 9 bases, 10 bases remained unmatched. CDR1 and CDR2 (germline): LNHDA, SQIVND (reference sequence). The CDR3 contains 15 residues. This chain's CDR3 is CASSRGTGDRGEQFF. The CDR3 DNA sequence: TGTGCCAGTAGTCGGGGGACAGGGGATCGCGGTGAGCAGTTCTTC.

The chain couples TRBV7-2 to TRBJ2-3; D possibly corresponds to TRBD1 (6 bases). Germline CDR1 is SGHTA and CDR2 is FQGNSA. V lost 5 bases and J 2 bases, leaving 17 bases between the germline ends. This CDR3 has 16 residues. CDR3 sequence reads: CASSKGQRGSTDTQYF. In DNA, the CDR3 is TGTGCCAGCAGCAAAGGACAGCGTGGATCCACAGATACGCAGTATTTT.

This clone was picked up a small number of times. This chain links TRBV18 with TRBJ1-5; the match to TRBD1 covers 8 bases. Germline V lookup: CDR1 KGHSH, CDR2 LQKENI. V lost 1 base and J lost 2; bases outside the gene matches: 1. This CDR3 has 15 residues. The CDR3 here is CASSPLQGGNQPQHF. CDR3 in DNA: TGTGCCAGCTCACCACTACAGGGGGGCAATCAGCCCCAGCATTTT.

CDR3 region: CASGPSGRAIGEQYF. The CDR3 bases are TGTGCCAGCGGCCCTAGCGGGAGGGCGATCGGCGAGCAGTACTTC. This chain uses TRBV28 with TRBJ2-7, with 12 bases lining up with TRBD2. The V gene's germline CDR1 is MDHEN and CDR2 SYDVKM. After removal of 8 bases from V and 6 bases from J, the junction contained 11 bases not matched to a gene. This CDR3 comprises 15 residues.

The chain employs TRBV4-2 and TRBJ2-7; TRBD2 matches 13 bases. The CDR3 has 14 amino acids. V gave up 4 bases and J gave up 5 bases; unmatched junction bases: 2. Germline loops: CDR1 LGHNA, CDR2 YNFKEQ. The CDR3 protein is CASSLGTSGDEQYF. CDR3 DNA sequence: TGTGCCAGCAGCCTAGGGACTAGCGGGGACGAGCAGTACTTC.

V and J are TRBV21-1 and TRBJ1-2; the DNA was not used to check the table's D call, TRBD1. TRBV21-1 is recorded as a pseudogene. This CDR3 is 15 amino acids long. The CDR3 region has the DNA TGTGCCAGCAGCATCCCGGACAGAGGACCCTATGGCTACACCTTC. This encodes CASSIPDRGPYGYTF.

The chain recombines TRBV7-8 with TRBJ2-7, with a weak D call TRBD1 (6 bases). The V end was cut by 2 bases, the J end by 0 bases, with 14 bases between. Germline CDR1 reads SGHVS; CDR2 reads FQNEAQ. CDR3 length: 16 residues. The CDR3 DNA reads TGTGCCAGCAGCTTAACTGGACAGAGAAGCTCCTACGAGCAGTACTTC. Protein sequence: CASSLTGQRSSYEQYF.

This clone was seen a single time. The V and J genes are TRBV2 and TRBJ2-1, with 10 bases lining up with TRBD1. V gave up 3 bases and J gave up 7 bases; unmatched junction bases: 6. The CDR3 is 15 amino acids. CDR1 is SNHLY, CDR2 FYNNEI, per germline. CDR3 bases: TGTGCCAGCAGTGAGGACAGGGGGATAGCGAATGAGCAGTTCTTC. It specifies CASSEDRGIANEQFF.

The chain combines TRBV5-1 with TRBJ1-2; 7 nucleotides align to TRBD1. Looked up from germline, CDR1 is SGHRS and CDR2 is YFSETQ. Trimming removed 0 bases from V and 5 bases from J; junction bases left unmatched: 16. The CDR3 runs 18 residues. CDR3 amino acids: CASSLGDLTGMLEYGYTF. The CDR3, as DNA: TGCGCCAGCAGCTTGGGGGACCTGACAGGGATGTTAGAGTATGGCTACACCTTC.

This chain uses TRBV5-1 with TRBJ2-7, with D possibly TRBD1 on 6 matching bases. The germline V and J ends were trimmed by 1 base and 3 bases, with 8 bases remaining between them. This CDR3 has 13 residues. Germline loops: CDR1 SGHRS, CDR2 YFSETQ. The CDR3 region is CASSLIRGYEQYF. In DNA, the CDR3 is TGCGCCAGCAGCTTGATCAGGGGCTACGAGCAGTACTTC. The entire variable domain, with the rest obtained from reference TRBV5-1 and TRBJ2-7, is as follows: KAGVTQTPRYLIKTRGQQVTLSCSPISGHRSVSWYQQTPGQGLQFLFEYFSETQRNKGNFPGRFSGRQFSNSRSEMNVSTLELGDSALYLCASSLIRGYEQYFGPGTRLTVT.